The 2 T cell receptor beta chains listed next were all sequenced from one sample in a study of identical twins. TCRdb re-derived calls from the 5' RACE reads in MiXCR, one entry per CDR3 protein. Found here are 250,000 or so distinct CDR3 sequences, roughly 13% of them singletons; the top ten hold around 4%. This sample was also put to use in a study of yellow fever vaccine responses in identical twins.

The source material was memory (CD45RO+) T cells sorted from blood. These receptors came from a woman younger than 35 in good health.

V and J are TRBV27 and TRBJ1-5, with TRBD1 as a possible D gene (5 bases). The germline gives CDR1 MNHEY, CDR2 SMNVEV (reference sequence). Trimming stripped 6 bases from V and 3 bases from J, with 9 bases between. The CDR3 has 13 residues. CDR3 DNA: TGTGCCAGCAGCAGAGGGGTCAATCAGCCCCAGCATTTT. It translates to CASSRGVNQPQHF.

The CDR3 spells CASSLAGGLNTEAFF. DNA of the CDR3: TGTGCCAGCAGCTTGGCAGGGGGGCTGAACACTGAAGCTTTCTTT. This chain joins TRBV5-6 and TRBJ1-1; 7 bases match TRBD1. The germline gives CDR1 SGHDT, CDR2 YYEEEE. There are 15 residues in the CDR3. The J segment lost 0 bases and the V segment lost 0 bases, leaving 2 bases of the junction unmatched.